The 10 T cell receptor beta chains below were found in one sample sequenced in a study of blood T cell repertoires in COVID-19. Method: immunoSEQ multiplex PCR; TCRdb's copy keeps in-frame clones and lacks some. The sample shows fewer than 200,000 clones, 87% of them seen only once. Sequencing was done on a sample of peripheral blood. These receptors were collected from a woman aged 60 to 75 who had recovered from COVID-19.

The rearrangement joins TRBV28 to TRBJ2-1; TRBD2 matches at 8 bases. The length of the CDR3 is 16 residues. The ends lost 6 bases at V and 4 bases at J; junction bases unmatched: 11. Germline-derived CDR1 and CDR2 are MDHEN and SYDVKM. The CDR3 spells CASSLEAGARYNEQFF. CDR3 bases: TGTGCCAGCAGCCTTGAAGCGGGGGCCCGGTACAATGAGCAGTTCTTC.

The gene calls are TRBV3-1 (or the pseudogene TRBV3-2) and TRBJ1-2; TRBD1 aligns across 7 bases. Germline CDR1 and CDR2: LGHDT and YNNKEL (reference sequence). The ends lost 1 base at V and 7 bases at J; junction bases unmatched: 9. This CDR3 has 15 amino acids. In nucleotides, the CDR3 is TGTGCCAGCAGCCAAGGTGTAGGGGGCCTGGTTGGCTACACCTTC. This sequence encodes CASSQGVGGLVGYTF.

The gene calls are TRBV28 and TRBJ2-3; 9 bases align to TRBD2. Germline CDR1 and CDR2: MDHEN and SYDVKM. There are 15 residues in the CDR3. V shed 2 bases, J shed 5 bases, and the junction held 5 bases outside the gene matches. This chain's CDR3 is CASSLAGGPVDTQYF. In nucleotides, the CDR3 is TGTGCCAGCAGTTTAGCGGGGGGGCCGGTAGATACGCAGTATTTT.

The chain links TRBV7-8 to TRBJ1-6, with D perhaps matching TRBD1 (6 bases). From germline, CDR1 is SGHVS and CDR2 FQNEAQ. The V end was cut by 0 bases, the J end by 8 bases, with 14 bases between. The CDR3 is 16 amino acids. The CDR3 DNA is TGTGCCAGCAGCTTAGCGCGGGGGCGTCTCGATTCACCCCTCCACTTT. This translates into CASSLARGRLDSPLHF.

This chain uses TRBV11-1 with TRBJ2-7, with 8 bases that match TRBD1. Germline loops: CDR1 SGHAT, CDR2 FQDESV (reference sequence). The CDR3 contains 15 residues. V dropped 5 bases and J dropped 2; count of bases not matched to a gene: 8. The CDR3 spells CASSARQGKAYEQYF. The DNA of the CDR3 is TGTGCCAGCAGCGCCCGACAGGGGAAGGCCTACGAGCAGTACTTC.

The V call is TRBV28, the J call TRBJ2-3; 8 bases are shared with TRBD2. This CDR3 contains 16 residues. In germline, CDR1 is MDHEN, CDR2 SYDVKM. Germline trimming cut 5 bases from V and 7 bases from J; bases unmatched to any gene: 14. DNA for the CDR3: TGTGCCAGCAGTGTCCCAACCAGCGGGGGTGCATATACGCAGTATTTT. Its translation: CASSVPTSGGAYTQYF.

This clone showed up just a few times. CDR3 amino acids: CASSSGTGTDTQYF. The CDR3 DNA reads as TGTGCCAGCAGCTCCGGGACAGGCACAGATACGCAGTATTTT. This chain joins TRBV3-1 (or the pseudogene TRBV3-2) and TRBJ2-3; 7 nucleotides align to TRBD1. V shed 5 bases and J 1 base; nucleotides not matched to a gene: 3. This CDR3 has 14 amino acids. Germline CDR1 LGHDT, CDR2 YNNKEL (reference sequence).

The genes are TRBV20-1 and TRBJ1-2, with D hard to call. The CDR3 loop spans 13 amino acids. Per germline, CDR1 DFQATT and CDR2 SNEGSKA (reference sequence). Trimming shortened V by 3 bases and J by 4 bases, and 12 bases separated the two germline ends. As DNA, the CDR3 is TGCAGTGCTAGTAGAGGGCGGATCTATGGCTACACCTTC. Its translation is CSASRGRIYGYTF.

CDR3 loop: CSVAGGLGEQFF. The CDR3 bases are TGCAGCGTTGCGGGGGGGCTGGGTGAGCAGTTCTTC. The chain couples TRBV29-1 to TRBJ2-1; TRBD2 aligns across 8 bases. The V segment lost 4 bases and the J segment 9 bases; nucleotides outside the gene matches: 5. CDR1 and CDR2 from the germline V gene are SQVTM and ANQGSEA. The CDR3 has 12 residues.

The V gene is TRBV10-3, the J gene TRBJ2-5, with TRBD2 matching 13 bases. Germline lookup yields CDR1 ENHRY and CDR2 SYGVKD. J gave up 4 bases and V 6 bases, and 11 bases lay outside the gene matches. The length of the CDR3 is 17 residues. This chain's CDR3 is CAISHPGLAGPGETQYF. CDR3 bases: TGTGCCATCAGCCATCCGGGACTAGCGGGGCCAGGAGAGACCCAGTACTTC.